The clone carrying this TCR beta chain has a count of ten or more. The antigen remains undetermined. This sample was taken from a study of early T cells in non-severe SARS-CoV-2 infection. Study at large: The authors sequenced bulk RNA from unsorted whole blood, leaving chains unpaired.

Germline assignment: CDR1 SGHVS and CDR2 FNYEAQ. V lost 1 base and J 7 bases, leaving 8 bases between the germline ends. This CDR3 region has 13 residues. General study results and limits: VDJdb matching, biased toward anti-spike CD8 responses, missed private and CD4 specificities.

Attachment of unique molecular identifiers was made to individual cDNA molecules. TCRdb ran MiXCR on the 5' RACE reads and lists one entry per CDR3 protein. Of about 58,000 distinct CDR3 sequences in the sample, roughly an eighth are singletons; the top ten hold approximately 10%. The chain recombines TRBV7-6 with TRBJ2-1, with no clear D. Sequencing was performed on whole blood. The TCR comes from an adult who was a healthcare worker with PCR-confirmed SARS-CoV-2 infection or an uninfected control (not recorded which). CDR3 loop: CASSLGSGNEQFF. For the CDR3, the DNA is TGTGCCAGCAGCTTAGGCAGTGGAAATGAGCAGTTCTTC. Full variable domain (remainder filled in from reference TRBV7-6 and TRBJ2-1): GAGVSQSPRYKVTKRGQDVALRCDPISGHVSLYWYRQALGQGPEFLTYFNYEAQQDKSGLPNDRFSAERPEGSISTLTIQRTEQRDSAMYRCASSLGSGNEQFFGPGTRLTVL.